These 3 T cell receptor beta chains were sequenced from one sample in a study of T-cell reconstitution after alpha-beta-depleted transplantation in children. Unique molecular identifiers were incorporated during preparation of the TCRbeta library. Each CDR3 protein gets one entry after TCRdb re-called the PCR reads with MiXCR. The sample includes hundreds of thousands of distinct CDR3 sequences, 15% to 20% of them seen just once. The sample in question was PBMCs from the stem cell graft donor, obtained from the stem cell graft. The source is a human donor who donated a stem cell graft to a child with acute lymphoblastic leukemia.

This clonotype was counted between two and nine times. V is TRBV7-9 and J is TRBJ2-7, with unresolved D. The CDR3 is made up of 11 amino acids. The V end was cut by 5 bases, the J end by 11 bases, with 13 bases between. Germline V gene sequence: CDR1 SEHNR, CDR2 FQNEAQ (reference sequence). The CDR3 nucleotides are TGTGCCAGCAGCAGAGGACGGAGCAAGTACTTC. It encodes CASSRGRSKYF.

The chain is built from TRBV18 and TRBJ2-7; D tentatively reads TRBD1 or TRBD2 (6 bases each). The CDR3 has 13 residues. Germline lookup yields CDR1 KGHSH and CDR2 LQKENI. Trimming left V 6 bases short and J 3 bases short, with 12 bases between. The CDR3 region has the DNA TGTGCCAGCTCGCTAAAGGGGGGCTACGAGCAGTACTTC. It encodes CASSLKGGYEQYF.

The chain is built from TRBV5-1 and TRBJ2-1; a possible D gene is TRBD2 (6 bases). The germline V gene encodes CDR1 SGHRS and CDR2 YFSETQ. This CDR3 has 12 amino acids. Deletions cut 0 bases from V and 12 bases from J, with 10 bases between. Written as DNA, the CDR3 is TGCGCCAGCAGCTTGGAGGCGGGAACGCAGTTCTTC. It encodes CASSLEAGTQFF.